Listed below are T cell receptor beta chains from one sample, sequenced in a study of shared clonotypes between healthy human individuals. Generated by immunoSEQ multiplex PCR, the TCRdb table keeps only in-frame clones and is missing some. The sample shows some 470,000 clones, 76% of them seen only once. Sequenced input: PBMCs. The origin of the receptors is a middle-aged woman in good health. Some clones in this sample may be carry-over from other donors' samples. Each CDR3 is given without its conserved first and last residue. Each record gives: V gene, J gene, CDR3 protein.

TRBV9	TRBJ2-5	ASSVGGIGETQY
TRBV30	TRBJ2-7	AWAQGGASEQY
TRBV25-1	TRBJ2-7	ASSTAIEQY
TRBV14	TRBJ1-2	ASSRQGYGYT
TRBV7-8	-	ASSYLGKYEQY
TRBV5-1	TRBJ2-5	ASSGGTETQY
TRBV6-1	TRBJ2-5	ASSAEGFGTQY
TRBV6-1	TRBJ2-7	ASRTGAYEQY
TRBV5-1	TRBJ1-2	ASSLRQGANYGYT
TRBV2	TRBJ2-7	ASRPDSSYEQY
TRBV7-9	TRBJ2-1	ASKGSSGSSYNEQF
TRBV9	TRBJ2-1	ASSVDGTSYNEQF
TRBV5-4	TRBJ2-7	ASSLSGYLGYEQY
TRBV15	TRBJ2-1	ATSRVRGRGTGNEQF
TRBV29-1	TRBJ2-7	SVGRHTYEQY
TRBV15	TRBJ2-5	ATSRGGNQETQY
TRBV28	TRBJ2-3	ASSLAAESTDTQY
TRBV29-1	TRBJ2-1	SAGGLAGGPSVNEQF
TRBV2	TRBJ2-7	ASSGGSWTGEQY
TRBV10-3	TRBJ2-1	AISNGLAGGGSSYNEQF
TRBV19	TRBJ2-7	ASSTGLAGSMGQY
TRBV29-1	TRBJ2-6	SVGVAGGIGANVLT
TRBV5-4	TRBJ2-7	ASSLGGSSYEQY
TRBV5-1	TRBJ1-3	ASSLGSSGNTIY
TRBV11-2	TRBJ2-4	ASSLDSTSSTVQY
TRBV19	TRBJ2-1	ASKERGSSYNEQF
TRBV5-1	TRBJ2-2	ASSVGLAGPSSRYGELF
TRBV5-1	TRBJ2-2	ASSLVGGLAAGELF
TRBV9	TRBJ2-7	ASSVEGSGGTYEQY
TRBV29-1	TRBJ2-3	SARPGTGHVSTDTQY
TRBV5-1	TRBJ2-3	ASSLGLAGEDTQY
TRBV29-1	TRBJ1-2	SVEPGGTVGGYT
TRBV18	TRBJ2-2	ASSRQGQGVTNTGELF
TRBV5-1	TRBJ1-1	ASSVRLENTEAF
TRBV6-5	TRBJ2-6	ASSSAVGANVLT
TRBV9	TRBJ2-1	ASSAGTRYNEQF
TRBV5-1	TRBJ1-1	ASSFDGLNTEAF
TRBV29-1	TRBJ2-2	SVDTGGTGELF
TRBV9	TRBJ2-3	ASSVGAGSTDTQY
TRBV6-6	TRBJ1-3	ASTGGFSGNTIY
TRBV28	TRBJ2-7	ASSLNQDRGKTYEQY
TRBV7-6	TRBJ2-1	ASSSAYRGSNNEQF
TRBV2	TRBJ2-5	ASTPTGQYQETQY
TRBV5-1	TRBJ2-5	ASSRSGTGDVETQY
TRBV27	TRBJ2-1	ASSFYNEQF
TRBV5-8	TRBJ2-5	ASSLVLGKETQY
TRBV21-1	TRBJ2-7	ASSKAPYEQY
TRBV20-1	TRBJ2-3	SAATDTQY
TRBV28	TRBJ1-3	ASNPGDISSGNTIY
TRBV27	TRBJ1-5	ASSGSNQPQH
TRBV5-1	TRBJ1-4	ASSLAGGREKLF
TRBV5-6	TRBJ2-1	ASSSQWRLREF
TRBV6-1	TRBJ2-1	ASSDQIFSKEQF
TRBV11-2	TRBJ1-1	ASTPRGGTEAF
TRBV5-1	TRBJ2-3	ASSSGLAGGRDTQY
TRBV2	TRBJ1-5	ASSAQGFDQPQH
TRBV27	TRBJ2-7	ASSRSGRAYEQY
TRBV5-4	TRBJ1-2	ASSFLQGYGYT
TRBV30	TRBJ2-1	AWSGGGVNEQF